This entry lists 4 T cell receptor beta chains sequenced from one sample in a study of OX40 agonist ivuxolimab in advanced cancers. Profiled with immunoSEQ multiplex PCR; TCRdb holds only in-frame clones, not every one. The profile shows under 65,000 clones, 80% to 90% of them singletons. The sample consisted of CD4+ or CD8+ T cells sorted from blood, taken in a trial of the OX40 agonist ivuxolimab. These receptors came from an adult with an advanced solid tumor such as melanoma, head and neck, liver or kidney cancer.

The chain employs TRBV19 and TRBJ2-7, with D maybe TRBD1 (5 bases). The V end was cut by 4 bases, the J end by 0 bases, with 10 bases between. Germline CDR1 reads LNHDA; CDR2 reads SQIVND (reference sequence). The CDR3 consists of 14 residues. The CDR3 reads CASSTTGNSYEQYF. In DNA, the CDR3 is TGTGCCAGTAGTACAACAGGTAACTCCTACGAGCAGTACTTC.

V is TRBV28 and J is TRBJ1-2; TRBD1 aligns across 8 bases. CDR1 is MDHEN, CDR2 SYDVKM, per germline. J gave up 7 bases and V 4 bases, and 5 bases lay outside the gene matches. The CDR3 is 13 amino acids. The CDR3 reads CASSWTGRSGYTF. DNA of the CDR3: TGTGCCAGCAGTTGGACAGGGCGCTCTGGCTACACCTTC.

This clone was detected once. This CDR3 is CASSLETVGIYGYTF. The CDR3 DNA follows: TGTGCCAGCAGCTTAGAGACAGTCGGTATCTATGGCTACACCTTC. V usage is TRBV7-2 and J usage is TRBJ1-2; perhaps TRBD1 as D (5 bases). V shed 1 base and J shed 4 bases, with 13 bases lying between them. The CDR3 is 15 residues long. Germline V CDR1 and CDR2: SGHTA, FQGNSA.

This chain connects TRBV2 to TRBJ1-1, with 8 bases that match TRBD1. V was pared by 9 bases and J by 3 bases, with 9 bases of the junction left unmatched. Germline V gene sequence: CDR1 SNHLY, CDR2 FYNNEI. This CDR3 is 14 amino acids long. The CDR3 loop is CASSIQGGDTEAFF. The CDR3 nucleotides are TGTGCCAGTAGTATACAGGGGGGCGACACTGAAGCTTTCTTT.